The clone carrying this T cell receptor (beta chain) was observed many times. Its antigen is unknown. The sample comes from a study of T-cell reconstitution after alpha-beta-depleted transplantation in children. Preparation of the TCRbeta library involved a method that used unique molecular identifiers. TCRdb fed the PCR reads into MiXCR, producing one record per CDR3 protein. Seen here are about 490,000 distinct CDR3 sequences, 8% to 11% observed once, and the top ten hold around 2%. Findings and caveats of the study: One year after transplant, T-cell counts and diversity came mostly from newly produced T cells. Several hundred expanded graft clones reportedly gave rise to the alpha-beta T cells present about two months after transplant. Certain patients had high TCRbeta diversity at day 60, and it came from recipient T cells and thymic progenitors that survived.

The germline V gene has CDR1 LGHNA and CDR2 YSLEER. This CDR3 has 16 amino acids. V lost 1 base to trimming and J lost 4 bases, with 17 bases between them. V usage is TRBV4-3 and J usage is TRBJ2-7; D uncertain. This TCR was sampled from a child aged 2-15 years with inherited bone marrow failure, due to receive a stem cell transplant. The specimen comprised PBMCs, sampled before TCRalphabeta/CD19-depleted stem cell transplant. The CDR3 sequence is CASSQGFAKGSYEQYF. In DNA, the CDR3 is TGCGCCAGCAGCCAAGGTTTTGCAAAAGGGTCATACGAGCAGTACTTC.